This T cell receptor (beta chain) was found in a study of T cell changes during pregnancy in multiple sclerosis. J lost 3 bases, V lost 4 bases, and 11 bases had no gene match. The CDR3 sequence is 18 residues long. Germline CDR1 is MNHNS and CDR2 is SASEGT. This table comes from immunoSEQ multiplex PCR, and its TCRdb copy is limited to in-frame clones, with some not included. Found here are about 24,000 clones, around 87% of them singletons; the top ten hold about 1%. Sequenced here: CD4+ T cells from peripheral blood mononuclear cells, sampled in the second trimester of pregnancy. The chain couples TRBV6-1 to TRBJ2-1; 11 bases are a match to TRBD2. The sequence came from a female donor in good health, enrolled as a control in a pregnancy study. The CDR3 loop is CASSALTSGTVLYNEQFF. CDR3 coding DNA: TGTGCCAGCAGTGCATTGACTAGCGGGACCGTACTCTACAATGAGCAGTTCTTC.